This TCR beta chain was identified during a study of cytomegalovirus exposure and HLA in healthy donors. Study as a whole: Counted in an early data release were approximately 80 million unique TCRs from HLA-typed donors. Notes on the study in general: Presence/absence analyses assumed roughly uniform sequencing depth across donors, which may not hold. Analyzed later, most CMV-associated TCR beta chains appeared HLA-restricted.

The CDR3 sequence is 14 residues long. Germline loops: CDR1 SQVTM, CDR2 ANQGSEA. Trimming at V came to 6 bases and at J to 7 bases, leaving 10 bases not matched to a gene. The PCR made use of 60 Vbeta and 13 Jbeta primers. Generated by immunoSEQ multiplex PCR, the TCRdb table keeps only in-frame clones and is missing some. This table holds around 200,000 clones, around 78% found once. This clone appeared once. What it binds is unknown. Sequenced: PBMCs. The chain joins TRBV29-1 to TRBJ1-2, with 11 positions matching TRBD1. The clonotype originates from a woman aged 25 to 39 in good health and CMV-seropositive. CDR3 sequence: CSVALGQGVSGYTF. Here the CDR3 DNA reads TGCAGCGTCGCCTTGGGACAGGGGGTCTCTGGCTACACCTTC.